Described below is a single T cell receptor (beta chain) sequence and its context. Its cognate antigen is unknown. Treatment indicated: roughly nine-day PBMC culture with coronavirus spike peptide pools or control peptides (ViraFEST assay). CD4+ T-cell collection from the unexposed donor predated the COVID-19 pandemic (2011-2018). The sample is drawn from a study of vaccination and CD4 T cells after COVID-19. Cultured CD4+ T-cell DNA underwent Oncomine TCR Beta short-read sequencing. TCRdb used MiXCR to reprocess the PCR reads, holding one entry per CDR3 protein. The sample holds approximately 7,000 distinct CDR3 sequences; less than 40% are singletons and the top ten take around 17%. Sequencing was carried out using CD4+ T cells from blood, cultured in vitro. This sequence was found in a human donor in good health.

CDR3 bases: TGTGCCAGCCGACCGGGGCTCATCGGAGATACGCAGTATTTT. Translated: CASRPGLIGDTQYF. The chain combines TRBV6-1 with TRBJ2-3, with D tentatively TRBD1 or TRBD2 (5 bases each). In germline, CDR1 is MNHNS, CDR2 SASEGT. V was trimmed by 8 bases and J by 5 bases, leaving 17 bases between them. The CDR3 is 14 amino acids.